This TCR beta chain was found in a study of blood T cell repertoires in COVID-19. Study-wide background: Specimens from acute and convalescent COVID-19 originated in the United States, Italy and Spain. T cells, B-cell-depleted T cells, or PBMCs provided the cDNA or gDNA that served as material.

Per the original methods: Amplification of reference gene primers provided the estimated nucleated cell counts. TCRdb keeps only in-frame clones here, not all; method: immunoSEQ multiplex PCR. The V and J calls and clone size are taken from that table; D and trimming were inferred from the DNA. The sample shows about 45,000 clones, roughly four fifths of them seen only once. The CDR3 is 15 amino acids. The V gene's germline CDR1 is LGHNA and CDR2 YSLEER. V lost 0 bases and J 4 bases, leaving 12 bases between the germline ends. What was sequenced was peripheral blood. The V and J genes are TRBV4-3 and TRBJ2-5; D ambiguous. The source is a human donor in a cohort sampled during active COVID-19. CDR3 nucleotides: TGCGCCAGCAGCCAAGATTCTTACACCCCAGAGACCCAGTACTTC. As protein: CASSQDSYTPETQYF.